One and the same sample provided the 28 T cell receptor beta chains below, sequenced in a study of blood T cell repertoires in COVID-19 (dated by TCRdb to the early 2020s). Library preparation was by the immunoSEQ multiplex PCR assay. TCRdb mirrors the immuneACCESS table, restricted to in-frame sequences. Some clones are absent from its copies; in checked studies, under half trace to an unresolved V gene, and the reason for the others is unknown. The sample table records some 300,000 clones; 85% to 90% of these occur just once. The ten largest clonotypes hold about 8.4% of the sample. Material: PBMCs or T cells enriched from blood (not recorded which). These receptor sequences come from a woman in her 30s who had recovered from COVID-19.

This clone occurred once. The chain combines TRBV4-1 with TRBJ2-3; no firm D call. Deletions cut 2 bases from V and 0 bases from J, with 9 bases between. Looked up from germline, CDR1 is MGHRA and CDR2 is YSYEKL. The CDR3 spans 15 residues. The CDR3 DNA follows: TGCGCCAGCAGCCAATTAGGAGAGAGCACAGATACGCAGTATTTT. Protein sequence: CASSQLGESTDTQYF.

The CDR3 sequence is CASSQDYKDEQYF. The DNA for the CDR3 is TGTGCCAGCAGCCAAGATTACAAAGACGAGCAGTACTTC. V and J are TRBV14 and TRBJ2-7; D not certain. Trimming took 0 bases from V and 5 from J, leaving 8 bases between them. Germline loops: CDR1 SGHDN, CDR2 FVKESK. This CDR3 has 13 amino acids.

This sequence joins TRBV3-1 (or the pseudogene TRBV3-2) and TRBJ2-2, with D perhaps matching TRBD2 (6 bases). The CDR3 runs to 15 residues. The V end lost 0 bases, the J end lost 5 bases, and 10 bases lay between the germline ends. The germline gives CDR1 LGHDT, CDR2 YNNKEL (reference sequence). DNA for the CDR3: TGTGCCAGCAGCCAAGATGGAGGGGCAACCGGGGAGCTGTTTTTT. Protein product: CASSQDGGATGELFF.

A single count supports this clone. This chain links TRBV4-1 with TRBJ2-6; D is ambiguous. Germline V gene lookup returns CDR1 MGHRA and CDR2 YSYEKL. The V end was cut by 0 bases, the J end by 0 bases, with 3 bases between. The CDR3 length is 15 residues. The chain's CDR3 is CASSQDRSGANVLTF. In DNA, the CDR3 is TGCGCCAGCAGCCAAGATCGCTCTGGGGCCAACGTCCTGACTTTC.

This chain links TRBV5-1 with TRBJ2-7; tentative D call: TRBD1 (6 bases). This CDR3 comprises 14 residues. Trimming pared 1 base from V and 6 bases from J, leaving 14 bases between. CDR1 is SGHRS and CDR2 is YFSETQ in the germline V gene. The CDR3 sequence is CASSLLYRALEQYF. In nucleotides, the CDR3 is TGCGCCAGCAGCTTGTTATACAGGGCCCTCGAGCAGTACTTC.

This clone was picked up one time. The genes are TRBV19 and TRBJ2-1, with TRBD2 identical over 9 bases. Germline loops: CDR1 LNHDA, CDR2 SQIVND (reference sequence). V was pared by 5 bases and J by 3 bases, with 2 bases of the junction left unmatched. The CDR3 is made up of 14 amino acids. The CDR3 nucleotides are TGTGCCAGTAGTGCACTAGCGGGCTACAATGAGCAGTTCTTC. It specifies CASSALAGYNEQFF.

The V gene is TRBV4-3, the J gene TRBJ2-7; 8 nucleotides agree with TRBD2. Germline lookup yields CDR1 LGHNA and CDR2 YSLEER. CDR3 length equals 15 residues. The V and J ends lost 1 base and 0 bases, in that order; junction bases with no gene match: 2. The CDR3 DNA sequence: TGCGCCAGCAGCCAAGTGGCGGGAGGCTCCTACGAGCAGTACTTC. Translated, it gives CASSQVAGGSYEQYF.

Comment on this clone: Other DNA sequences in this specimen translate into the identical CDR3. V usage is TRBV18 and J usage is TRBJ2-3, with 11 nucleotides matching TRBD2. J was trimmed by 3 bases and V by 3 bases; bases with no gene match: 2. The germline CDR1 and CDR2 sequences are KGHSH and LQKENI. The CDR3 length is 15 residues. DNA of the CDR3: TGTGCCAGCTCACCGGGACTAGCGGATACAGATACGCAGTATTTT. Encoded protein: CASSPGLADTDTQYF.

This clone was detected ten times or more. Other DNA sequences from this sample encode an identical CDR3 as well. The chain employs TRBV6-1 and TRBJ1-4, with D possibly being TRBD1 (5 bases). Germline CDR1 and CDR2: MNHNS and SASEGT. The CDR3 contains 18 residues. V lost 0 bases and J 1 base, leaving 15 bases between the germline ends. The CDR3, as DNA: TGTGCCAGCAGTGAAGCGCTAGGGGTGGGGGGAACTAATGAAAAACTGTTTTTT. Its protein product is CASSEALGVGGTNEKLFF.

The CDR3 loop is CASSIGTSGRIRRAGELFF. The CDR3 coding sequence is TGTGCCAGTAGTATAGGGACTAGCGGGAGGATCCGTAGAGCCGGGGAGCTGTTTTTT. This chain connects TRBV19 to TRBJ2-2; 14 bases align to TRBD2. Germline lookup yields CDR1 LNHDA and CDR2 SQIVND (reference sequence). The CDR3 length is 19 residues. V shed 1 base, J shed 6 bases, and the junction held 10 bases outside the gene matches.

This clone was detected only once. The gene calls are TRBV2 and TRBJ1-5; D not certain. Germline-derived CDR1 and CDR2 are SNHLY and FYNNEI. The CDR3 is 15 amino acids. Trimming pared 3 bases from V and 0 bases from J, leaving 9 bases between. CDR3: CASSDLLISNQPQHF. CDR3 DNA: TGTGCCAGCAGTGACCTCCTAATTAGCAATCAGCCCCAGCATTTT.

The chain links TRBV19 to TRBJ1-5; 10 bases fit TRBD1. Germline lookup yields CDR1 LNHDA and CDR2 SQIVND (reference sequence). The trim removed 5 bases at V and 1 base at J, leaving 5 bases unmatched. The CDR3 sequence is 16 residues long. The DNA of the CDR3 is TGTGCCAGTAGTCCGTGGGGACAGGGGAGCAATCAGCCCCAGCATTTT. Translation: CASSPWGQGSNQPQHF.

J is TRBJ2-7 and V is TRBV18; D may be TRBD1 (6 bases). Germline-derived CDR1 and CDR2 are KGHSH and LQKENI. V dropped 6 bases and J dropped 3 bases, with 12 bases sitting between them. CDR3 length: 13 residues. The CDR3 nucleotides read TGTGCCAGCTCTTCAGACAGGCGCTACGAGCAGTACTTC. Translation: CASSSDRRYEQYF.

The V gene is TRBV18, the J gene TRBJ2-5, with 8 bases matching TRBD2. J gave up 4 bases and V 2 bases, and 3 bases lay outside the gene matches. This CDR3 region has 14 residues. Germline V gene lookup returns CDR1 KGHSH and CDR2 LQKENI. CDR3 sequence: CASSPSREGETQYF. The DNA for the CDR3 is TGTGCCAGCTCACCATCCCGGGAGGGAGAGACCCAGTACTTC. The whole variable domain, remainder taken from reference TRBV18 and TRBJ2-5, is NAGVMQNPRHLVRRRGQEARLRCSPMKGHSHVYWYRQLPEEGLKFMVYLQKENIIDESGMPKERFSAEFPKEGPSILRIQQVVRGDSAAYFCASSPSREGETQYFGPGTRLLVL.

CDR3 residues: CASSYSSDGGRAPQYF. Written as DNA, the CDR3 is TGTGCCAGCAGTTACTCGAGTGATGGGGGGAGGGCCCCCCAGTACTTC. The J gene is TRBJ2-5, the V gene TRBV6-5; TRBD2 agrees at 7 bases. The CDR3 consists of 16 residues. Germline lookup yields CDR1 MNHEY and CDR2 SVGAGI. V shed 0 bases, J shed 9 bases, and the junction held 13 bases outside the gene matches.

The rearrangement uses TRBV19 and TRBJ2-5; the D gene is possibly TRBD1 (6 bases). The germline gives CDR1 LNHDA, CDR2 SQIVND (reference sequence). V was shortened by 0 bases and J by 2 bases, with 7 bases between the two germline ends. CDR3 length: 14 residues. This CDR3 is CASSIDRGQETQYF. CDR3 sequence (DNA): TGTGCCAGTAGTATAGACAGGGGTCAAGAGACCCAGTACTTC.

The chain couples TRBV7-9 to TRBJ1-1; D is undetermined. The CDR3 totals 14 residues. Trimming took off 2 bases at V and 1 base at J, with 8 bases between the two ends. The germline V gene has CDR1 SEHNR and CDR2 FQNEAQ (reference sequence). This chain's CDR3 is CASSLTNQNTEAFF. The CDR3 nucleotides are TGTGCCAGCAGCTTAACAAACCAGAACACTGAAGCTTTCTTT.

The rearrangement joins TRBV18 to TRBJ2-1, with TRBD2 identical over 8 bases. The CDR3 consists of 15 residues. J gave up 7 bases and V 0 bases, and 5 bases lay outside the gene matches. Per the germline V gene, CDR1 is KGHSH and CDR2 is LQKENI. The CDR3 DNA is TGTGCCAGCTCACCACCGAGCGGGAGAGGGAATGAGCAGTTCTTC. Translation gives CASSPPSGRGNEQFF.

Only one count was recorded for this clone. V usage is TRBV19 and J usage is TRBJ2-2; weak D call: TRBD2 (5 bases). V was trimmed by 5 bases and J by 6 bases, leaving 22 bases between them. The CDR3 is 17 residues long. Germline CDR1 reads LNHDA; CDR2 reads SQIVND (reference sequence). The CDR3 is CASSSPLVGAFAGELFF. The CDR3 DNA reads TGTGCCAGTAGTTCCCCCTTGGTGGGAGCTTTTGCCGGGGAGCTGTTTTTT.

CDR3 in DNA: TGTGCCAGCAGCCACTCCCCGGGGGGGGGACACAATGAGCAGTTCTTC. The encoded protein is CASSHSPGGGHNEQFF. The V and J genes are TRBV11-3 and TRBJ2-1, with TRBD2 matching over 8 bases. This CDR3 contains 16 residues. Germline values: CDR1 SGHNT, CDR2 YENEEA. The J segment lost 5 bases and the V segment lost 5 bases, leaving 11 bases of the junction unmatched.

The CDR3 spells CASSLSRTGAFYGYTF. The DNA for the CDR3 is TGTGCCAGCAGCTTATCTAGGACAGGCGCTTTTTATGGCTACACCTTC. V usage is TRBV11-2 and J usage is TRBJ1-2; 7 bases fit TRBD1. J lost 5 bases, V lost 2 bases, and 11 bases had no gene match. Germline V gene lookup returns CDR1 SGHAT and CDR2 FQNNGV. There are 16 residues in the CDR3.

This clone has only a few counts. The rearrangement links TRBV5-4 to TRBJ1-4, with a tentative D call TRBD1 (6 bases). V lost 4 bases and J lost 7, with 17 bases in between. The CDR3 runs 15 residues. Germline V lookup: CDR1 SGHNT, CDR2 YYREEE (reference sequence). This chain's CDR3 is CASSRNRAGAEKLFF. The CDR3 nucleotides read TGTGCCAGCAGCCGCAACAGGGCGGGGGCTGAAAAACTGTTTTTT.

For the CDR3, the DNA is TGTGCCAGCAGTTTAGGGGGAGTGCAGAACAATCAGCCCCAGCATTTT. Its protein product is CASSLGGVQNNQPQHF. This chain connects TRBV2 to TRBJ1-5; perhaps TRBD1 as D (6 bases). This CDR3 comprises 16 residues. Trimming removed 5 bases from V and 3 bases from J, with 17 bases in between. Looked up from germline, CDR1 is SNHLY and CDR2 is FYNNEI.

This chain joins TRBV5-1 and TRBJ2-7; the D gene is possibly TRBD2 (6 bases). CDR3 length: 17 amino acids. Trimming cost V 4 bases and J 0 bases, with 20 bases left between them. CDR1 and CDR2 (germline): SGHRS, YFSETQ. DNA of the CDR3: TGCGCCAGCAGCGTGTCCGCGGGAAGTTACAGCTCCTACGAGCAGTACTTC. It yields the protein CASSVSAGSYSSYEQYF.

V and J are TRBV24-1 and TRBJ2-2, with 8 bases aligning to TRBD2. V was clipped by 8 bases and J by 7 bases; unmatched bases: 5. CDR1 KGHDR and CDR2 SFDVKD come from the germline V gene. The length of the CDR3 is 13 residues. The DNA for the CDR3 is TGTGCCACCAAAGCGGGAGTTGACGGGGAGCTGTTTTTT. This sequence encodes CATKAGVDGELFF.

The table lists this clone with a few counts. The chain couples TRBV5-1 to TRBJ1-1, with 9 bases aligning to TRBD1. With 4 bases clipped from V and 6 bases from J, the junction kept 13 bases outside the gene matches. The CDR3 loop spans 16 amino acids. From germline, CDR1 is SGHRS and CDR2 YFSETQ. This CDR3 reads CASSLYPRTGVSEAFF. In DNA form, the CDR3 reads TGCGCCAGCAGCCTCTACCCGCGGACAGGGGTCTCTGAAGCTTTCTTT.

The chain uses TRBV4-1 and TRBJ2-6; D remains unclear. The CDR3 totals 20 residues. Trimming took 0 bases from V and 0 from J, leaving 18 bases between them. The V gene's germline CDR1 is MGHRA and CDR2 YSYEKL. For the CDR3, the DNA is TGCGCCAGCAGCCAAGACCCCCCAGGTCAGGCGTTCTCTGGGGCCAACGTCCTGACTTTC. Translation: CASSQDPPGQAFSGANVLTF.

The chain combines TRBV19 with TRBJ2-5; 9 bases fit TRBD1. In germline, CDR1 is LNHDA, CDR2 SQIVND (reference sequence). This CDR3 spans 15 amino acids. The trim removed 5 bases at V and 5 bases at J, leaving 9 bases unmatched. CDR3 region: CASSPSTGGEETQYF. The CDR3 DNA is TGTGCCAGTAGTCCCTCGACAGGGGGAGAGGAGACCCAGTACTTC. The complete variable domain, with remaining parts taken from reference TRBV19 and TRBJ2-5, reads DGGITQSPKYLFRKEGQNVTLSCEQNLNHDAMYWYRQDPGQGLRLIYYSQIVNDFQKGDIAEGYSVSREKKESFPLTVTSAQKNPTAFYLCASSPSTGGEETQYFGPGTRLLVL.